The 30 T cell receptor beta chains below all came from one sample that was sequenced in a study of T cell changes during pregnancy in multiple sclerosis. Clones were read by immunoSEQ multiplex PCR, and TCRdb kept only the in-frame ones, dropping some. The sample carries about 86,000 clones, 80% to 95% recorded once. The starting material was peripheral blood, obtained in the first trimester of pregnancy. Every receptor here comes from a female donor in good health, enrolled as a control in a pregnancy study.

This rearrangement joins TRBV5-1 to TRBJ2-3; 7 positions agree with TRBD2. The CDR3 sequence is 14 residues long. CDR1 SGHRS and CDR2 YFSETQ come from the germline V gene. J gave up 3 bases and V 0 bases, and 1 base lay outside the gene matches. This chain's CDR3 is CASSLAGGTDTQYF. CDR3 coding DNA: TGCGCCAGCAGCTTGGCGGGGGGTACAGATACGCAGTATTTT.

The J gene is TRBJ1-1, the V gene TRBV7-2, with a tentative D call TRBD1 (6 bases). Trimming cost V 5 bases and J 3 bases, with 10 bases left between them. Germline V gene lookup returns CDR1 SGHTA and CDR2 FQGNSA. This CDR3 region has 13 residues. CDR3 nucleotide sequence: TGTGCCAGCAGCACACAGGGATACACTGAAGCTTTCTTT. It is translated as CASSTQGYTEAFF.

J is TRBJ2-2 and V is TRBV9; 7 bases map to TRBD2. V shed 3 bases, J shed 3 bases, and the junction held 8 bases outside the gene matches. Germline V gene sequence: CDR1 SGDLS, CDR2 YYNGEE. This CDR3 is built from 16 residues. This chain's CDR3 is CASSAGLVLYTGELFF. In nucleotides, the CDR3 is TGTGCCAGCAGCGCAGGACTAGTTCTGTACACCGGGGAGCTGTTTTTT.

This clone was counted a few times. The chain is built from TRBV4-2 and TRBJ1-1, with D possibly matching TRBD1 (5 bases). The germline gives CDR1 LGHNA, CDR2 YNFKEQ. The CDR3 is 12 residues long. Trimming took 2 bases from V and 7 from J, leaving 8 bases between them. The CDR3 is CASSQNGGEAFF. CDR3 DNA: TGTGCCAGCAGCCAAAACGGGGGTGAAGCTTTCTTT.

V gene TRBV7-8 combines with J gene TRBJ1-1, with 9 bases matching TRBD1. CDR1 is SGHVS and CDR2 is FQNEAQ in the germline V gene. The V gene end was trimmed by 5 bases and the J gene end by 11 bases; junction bases not matched to a gene: 9. The CDR3 runs to 13 residues. The CDR3 region is CASSLRDRAGAFF. CDR3 DNA sequence: TGTGCCAGCAGCCTCCGGGACAGGGCTGGGGCTTTCTTT.

This clone came up a few times. The rearrangement joins TRBV6-5 to TRBJ1-1; TRBD1 matches 7 bases. Per the germline V gene, CDR1 is MNHEY and CDR2 is SVGAGI. The CDR3 sequence is 16 residues long. V lost 4 bases and J lost 1; bases outside the gene matches: 9. CDR3 bases: TGTGCCAGCAGTTTACAGGGGAAAATTGAGAACACTGAAGCTTTCTTT. Residues: CASSLQGKIENTEAFF.

The chain combines TRBV27 with TRBJ2-2, with D possibly matching TRBD2 (6 bases). CDR3 size: 14 residues. The V end was cut by 3 bases, the J end by 4 bases, with 9 bases between. Germline V gene lookup returns CDR1 MNHEY and CDR2 SMNVEV (reference sequence). The CDR3 DNA is TGTGCCAGCAGTTTGGGGCGGGGCACCGGGGAGCTGTTTTTT. This gives the protein CASSLGRGTGELFF.

The chain uses TRBV20-1 and TRBJ1-2, with a weak D call TRBD1 (6 bases). Trimming removed 5 bases at V and 6 bases at J, with 10 bases between. CDR3 length equals 11 residues. Germline CDR1 reads DFQATT; CDR2 reads SNEGSKA (reference sequence). The CDR3 coding sequence is TGCAGTGCTCCGGACAGTCATGGCTACACCTTC. Amino acids: CSAPDSHGYTF.

This chain links TRBV7-3 with TRBJ2-7; the D gene is possibly TRBD1 (5 bases). The CDR3 is 15 amino acids. The germline V gene has CDR1 SGHTA and CDR2 FQGTGA. V shed 0 bases and J shed 2 bases, with 11 bases lying between them. Here the CDR3 DNA reads TGTGCCAGCAGCTTAACCGGAACAGGAACCTACGAGCAGTACTTC. Translating gives CASSLTGTGTYEQYF. Drawing the rest from reference TRBV7-3 and TRBJ2-7, the complete variable domain is GAGVSQTPSNKVTEKGKYVELRCDPISGHTALYWYRQSLGQGPEFLIYFQGTGAADDSGLPNDRFFAVRPEGSVSTLKIQRTERGDSAVYLCASSLTGTGTYEQYFGPGTRLTVT.

V and J are TRBV27 and TRBJ1-5; D might be TRBD1 (6 bases). Germline V lookup: CDR1 MNHEY, CDR2 SMNVEV (reference sequence). With 6 bases removed from V and 7 bases from J, the gap between germline ends came to 13 bases. There are 13 residues in the CDR3. The CDR3 DNA is TGTGCCAGCAGCTTTACTCAGGGGCAGCCCCAGCATTTT. Translated: CASSFTQGQPQHF.

A single count supports this clone. The V and J genes are TRBV11-2 and TRBJ1-4; D is uncertain. This CDR3 spans 14 amino acids. Germline CDR1 SGHAT, CDR2 FQNNGV. The V end lost 2 bases, the J end lost 8 bases, and 12 bases lay between the germline ends. As DNA, the CDR3 is TGTGCCAGCAGCTTACCCCCTTTGCAGGAAAAACTGTTTTTT. Translation gives CASSLPPLQEKLFF.

The chain couples TRBV7-6 to TRBJ2-5, with 12 bases matching TRBD2. Germline values: CDR1 SGHVS, CDR2 FNYEAQ. The CDR3 totals 16 residues. Trimming removed 0 bases from V and 5 bases from J; junction bases left unmatched: 4. The CDR3, as DNA: TGTGCCAGCAGCTTAGCCATGACTAGCGGGGGTGAGACCCAGTACTTC. This gives the protein CASSLAMTSGGETQYF.

The chain carries TRBV15 and TRBJ1-5; the D gene is possibly TRBD1 (5 bases). Deletions cut 1 base from V and 1 base from J, with 11 bases between. The CDR3 is 16 residues long. Germline V CDR1 and CDR2: LNHNV, YYDKDF (reference sequence). The CDR3 DNA sequence: TGTGCCACCAGCAGAGTTCACAGGCAGAGCAATCAGCCCCAGCATTTT. This sequence encodes CATSRVHRQSNQPQHF.

The chain employs TRBV6-6 and TRBJ1-1; 8 positions agree with TRBD1. The junction had 8 bases not matched to a gene; V was cut back by 4 bases and J by 4 bases. Germline CDR1 is MNHNY and CDR2 is SVGAGI (reference sequence). The CDR3 has 15 residues. CDR3 DNA sequence: TGTGCCAGCAGTTTCGCAGGGGGCGCAAGCACTGAAGCTTTCTTT. Its translation is CASSFAGGASTEAFF.

The gene calls are TRBV28 and TRBJ1-1; D remains ambiguous. The V gene's germline CDR1 is MDHEN and CDR2 SYDVKM. The CDR3 runs to 13 residues. Trimming took off 6 bases at V and 0 bases at J, with 8 bases between the two ends. For the CDR3, the DNA is TGTGCCAGCAGCCGTTTGTTGAACACTGAAGCTTTCTTT. Its protein is CASSRLLNTEAFF.

The chain combines TRBV4-3 with TRBJ1-5; tentatively, D is TRBD1 (5 bases). The CDR3 has 15 residues. Germline lookup yields CDR1 LGHNA and CDR2 YSLEER. V was pared by 0 bases and J by 4 bases, with 10 bases between. The CDR3 DNA follows: TGCGCCAGCAGCCAAGATAGGGGTCGGAATCAGCCCCAGCATTTT. It codes for CASSQDRGRNQPQHF.

In its sample, this clone was seen once. The chain carries TRBV27 and TRBJ1-2, with D perhaps matching TRBD1 (6 bases). V was trimmed by 2 bases and J by 4 bases, leaving 17 bases between them. The CDR3 covers 16 residues. Germline V CDR1 and CDR2: MNHEY, SMNVEV (reference sequence). CDR3 nucleotide sequence: TGTGCCAGCAGTTTAGGTGGGACATACAGTTTCTATGGCTACACCTTC. Translated: CASSLGGTYSFYGYTF.

The chain uses TRBV14 and TRBJ1-2; a possible D gene is TRBD1 (6 bases). V lost 4 bases, J lost 3 bases, and 12 bases lay in between. The CDR3 extends over 14 amino acids. Per germline, CDR1 SGHDN and CDR2 FVKESK. CDR3 sequence: CASSPQGGYYGYTF. In DNA, the CDR3 is TGTGCCAGCAGCCCACAGGGAGGGTACTATGGCTACACCTTC.

The count of this clone is one. J is TRBJ1-1 and V is TRBV5-1, with 8 positions matching TRBD1. J was trimmed by 5 bases and V by 4 bases; bases with no gene match: 7. The CDR3 covers 14 residues. Looked up from germline, CDR1 is SGHRS and CDR2 is YFSETQ. CDR3 residues: CASSQTGAGTEAFF. DNA for the CDR3: TGCGCCAGCAGCCAGACAGGGGCGGGGACTGAAGCTTTCTTT. The complete variable domain, with remaining parts taken from reference TRBV5-1 and TRBJ1-1, reads KAGVTQTPRYLIKTRGQQVTLSCSPISGHRSVSWYQQTPGQGLQFLFEYFSETQRNKGNFPGRFSGRQFSNSRSEMNVSTLELGDSALYLCASSQTGAGTEAFFGQGTRLTVV.

The chain couples TRBV5-6 to TRBJ2-5; D is undetermined. With 0 bases removed from V and 7 bases from J, the gap between germline ends came to 16 bases. Germline V gene lookup returns CDR1 SGHDT and CDR2 YYEEEE. This CDR3 spans 15 amino acids. The chain's CDR3 is CASSLVHTVAATQYF. CDR3 sequence (DNA): TGTGCCAGCAGCTTGGTGCACACGGTAGCCGCGACCCAGTACTTC.

Only one count was recorded for this clone. J is TRBJ1-2 and V is TRBV5-1, with TRBD1 identical over 9 bases. CDR3 size: 14 residues. Germline values: CDR1 SGHRS, CDR2 YFSETQ. V lost 0 bases, J lost 4 bases, and 1 base stayed unmatched. The CDR3 nucleotides read TGCGCCAGCAGCTTGGTGGGACAGGGCTATGGCTACACCTTC. Encoded protein: CASSLVGQGYGYTF. The whole variable domain, remainder taken from reference TRBV5-1 and TRBJ1-2, is KAGVTQTPRYLIKTRGQQVTLSCSPISGHRSVSWYQQTPGQGLQFLFEYFSETQRNKGNFPGRFSGRQFSNSRSEMNVSTLELGDSALYLCASSLVGQGYGYTFGSGTRLTVV.

This clone was detected a few times. This chain links TRBV5-6 with TRBJ2-6; 7 nucleotides match TRBD1. The CDR3 is made up of 17 amino acids. Germline lookup yields CDR1 SGHDT and CDR2 YYEEEE. V shed 4 bases and J 4 bases; nucleotides not matched to a gene: 11. The CDR3 nucleotides are TGTGCCAGCAGCCCTCCAGGACAGGCTGCCGGGGCCAACGTCCTGACTTTC. Its protein is CASSPPGQAAGANVLTF.

This sequence joins TRBV7-9 and TRBJ1-1, with D unclear. The CDR3 totals 13 residues. Germline V lookup: CDR1 SEHNR, CDR2 FQNEAQ (reference sequence). V gave up 5 bases and J gave up 3 bases, with 10 bases separating them. CDR3 sequence reads: CASSTSEYTEAFF. The DNA of the CDR3 is TGTGCCAGCAGCACCTCCGAGTACACTGAAGCTTTCTTT.

The rearrangement joins TRBV4-1 to TRBJ1-1, with TRBD1 matching 7 bases. CDR1 and CDR2 from the germline V gene are MGHRA and YSYEKL. The CDR3 has 15 residues. With 4 bases clipped from V and 4 bases from J, the junction kept 9 bases outside the gene matches. The CDR3 bases are TGCGCCAGCAGCCCTGGACAGGTGGTGACCACTGAAGCTTTCTTT. It codes for CASSPGQVVTTEAFF.

The chain has TRBV27 and TRBJ1-1; 7 nucleotides agree with TRBD1. Trimming cost V 5 bases and J 2 bases; bases outside gene matches: 5. The CDR3 extends over 14 amino acids. Per the germline V gene, CDR1 is MNHEY and CDR2 is SMNVEV (reference sequence). The CDR3 loop is CASSRQGRNTEAFF. DNA for the CDR3: TGTGCCAGCAGTAGACAGGGCAGAAACACTGAAGCTTTCTTT.

The chain combines TRBV4-2 with TRBJ1-1; maybe TRBD1 (5 bases). Trimming removed 8 bases at V and 1 base at J, with 17 bases between. CDR3 size: 15 residues. Germline V gene data show CDR1 as LGHNA and CDR2 as YNFKEQ. The CDR3 coding sequence is TGTGCCAGCGGACTACAAACAGGCTCGAACACTGAAGCTTTCTTT. It specifies CASGLQTGSNTEAFF.

The chain employs TRBV7-3 and TRBJ2-1; D perhaps matches TRBD1 (7 bases). This CDR3 has 15 residues. Deletions cut 2 bases from V and 5 bases from J, with 13 bases between. Germline V gene sequence: CDR1 SGHTA, CDR2 FQGTGA. This CDR3 is CASSLAGGTDNEQFF. In nucleotides, the CDR3 is TGTGCCAGCAGCTTAGCAGGGGGGACCGACAATGAGCAGTTCTTC.

The table lists this clone with a few counts. CDR3 protein: CATNIPPAGYGYTF. The CDR3 DNA sequence: TGTGCCACAAACATACCCCCGGCAGGCTATGGCTACACCTTC. This sequence joins TRBV28 and TRBJ1-2, with D unresolved. V dropped 10 bases and J dropped 4 bases, with 19 bases sitting between them. Looked up from germline, CDR1 is MDHEN and CDR2 is SYDVKM. The CDR3 covers 14 residues.

V usage is TRBV18 and J usage is TRBJ1-1; 7 bases line up with TRBD1. CDR1 and CDR2 from the germline V gene are KGHSH and LQKENI. The CDR3 consists of 12 residues. V trimming: 5 bases; J trimming: 7 bases; junction bases outside the gene matches: 4. CDR3: CASSSTGDEAFF. In DNA form, the CDR3 reads TGTGCCAGCTCATCCACAGGGGATGAAGCTTTCTTT.

The chain employs TRBV19 and TRBJ2-5, with unresolved D. This CDR3 has 13 amino acids. Germline values: CDR1 LNHDA, CDR2 SQIVND (reference sequence). The V end lost 8 bases, the J end lost 2 bases, and 12 bases lay between the germline ends. Written as DNA, the CDR3 is TGTGCCAGTGCCTCGGGTAGACAAGAGACCCAGTACTTC. Protein sequence: CASASGRQETQYF.